A single sample is the source of the 3 T cell receptor beta chains below, sequenced in a study of T cell clonotyping in hematopoietic cell transplantation. TCRdb's table, derived via immunoSEQ multiplex PCR, lists solely in-frame clones and lacks some. In the table there are around 15,000 clones, around 97% of which are singletons. Sequenced here: peripheral blood mononuclear cells, sampled 30 days after allogeneic stem cell transplant. The source of these receptors is a female patient between 50 and 60 years old who had an allogeneic stem cell transplant from an unrelated donor, so T cells may come from the graft donor. Some clones in this sample may be carry-over from other donors' samples.

J is TRBJ1-4 and V is TRBV11-2; no clear D gene. Trimming stripped 5 bases from V and 6 bases from J, with 22 bases between. The V gene's germline CDR1 is SGHAT and CDR2 FQNNGV. The CDR3 totals 17 residues. This CDR3 is CASSLLRESWGDEKLFF. CDR3 coding DNA: TGTGCCAGCAGCCTCCTCCGGGAGAGTTGGGGAGATGAAAAACTGTTTTTT.

V and J are TRBV6-1 and TRBJ1-5, with TRBD1 as a possible D gene (6 bases). Trimming shortened V by 10 bases and J by 0 bases, and 10 bases separated the two germline ends. The CDR3 is 13 amino acids. Germline V CDR1 and CDR2: MNHNS, SASEGT. The CDR3 region has the DNA TGTGCCACACAAGGGGGTAGCAATCAGCCCCAGCATTTT. Translation gives CATQGGSNQPQHF.

The chain combines TRBV5-1 with TRBJ2-3; 14 positions agree with TRBD2. The germline CDR1 and CDR2 sequences are SGHRS and YFSETQ. The CDR3 has 16 residues. Trimming at V came to 0 bases and at J to 6 bases, leaving 3 bases not matched to a gene. For the CDR3, the DNA is TGCGCCAGCAGCTTGGGACTAGCGGGGGGGTCTGATACGCAGTATTTT. Protein sequence: CASSLGLAGGSDTQYF. Together with reference TRBV5-1 and TRBJ2-3, the CDR3 gives the full variable domain: KAGVTQTPRYLIKTRGQQVTLSCSPISGHRSVSWYQQTPGQGLQFLFEYFSETQRNKGNFPGRFSGRQFSNSRSEMNVSTLELGDSALYLCASSLGLAGGSDTQYFGPGTRLTVL.